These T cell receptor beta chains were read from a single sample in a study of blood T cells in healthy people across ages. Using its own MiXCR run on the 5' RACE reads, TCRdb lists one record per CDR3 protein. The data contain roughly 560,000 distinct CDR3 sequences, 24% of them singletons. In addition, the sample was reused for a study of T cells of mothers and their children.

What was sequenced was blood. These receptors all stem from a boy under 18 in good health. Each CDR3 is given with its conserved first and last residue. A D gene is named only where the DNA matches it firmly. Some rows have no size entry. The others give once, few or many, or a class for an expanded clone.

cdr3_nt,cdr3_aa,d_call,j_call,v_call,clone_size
TGCAGTGCTACTCGCGGGACTAGGGGGGGAAATGAGCAGTTCTTC,CSATRGTRGGNEQFF,TRBD2,TRBJ2-1,TRBV20-1,few
TGTGCCAGCAGTTACGGGGCCAACACAGATACGCAGTATTTT,CASSYGANTDTQYF,NA,TRBJ2-3,TRBV6-5,NA
TGTGCCAGCAGCCGGCATACATCCTTCAATGAGCAGTTCTTC,CASSRHTSFNEQFF,NA,TRBJ2-1,TRBV5-4,few
TGCAGTGCTAGAGAGGCATTCAGGGCTTCTGAAGCTTTCTTT,CSAREAFRASEAFF,NA,TRBJ1-1,TRBV20-1,NA
TGTGCCAGCAGCGAAGGAAATGAAAAACTGTTTTTT,CASSEGNEKLFF,NA,TRBJ1-4,TRBV2,few
TGCAGCACAAGTATATCGACAGATACGCAGTATTTT,CSTSISTDTQYF,NA,TRBJ2-3,TRBV29-1,NA
TGCAGTGCTAGAGCTGATAGCGGGGGGGCGACAGATACGCAGTATTTT,CSARADSGGATDTQYF,TRBD2,TRBJ2-3,TRBV20-1,NA
TGTGCCAGCAGCTTATCAAAACGGGGTCAGGGGACCCAGTACTTC,CASSLSKRGQGTQYF,NA,TRBJ2-5,TRBV7-9,NA
TGTGCCAGCACCCCCGGGGGACCCTACGAGCAGTACTTC,CASTPGGPYEQYF,NA,TRBJ2-7,TRBV7-9,NA
TGTGCCAGCAGCTTAGGTCGGCCTACCTCCGGCTACACCTTC,CASSLGRPTSGYTF,NA,TRBJ1-2,TRBV7-2,few
TGTGCCAGCAGCCTCGTCCAGGGACACTTCACCGGGGAGCTGTTTTTT,CASSLVQGHFTGELFF,NA,TRBJ2-2,TRBV3-1,once
TGCGCCAGCAGCCCTCATCAGGGGGAAGCTTTCTTT,CASSPHQGEAFF,NA,TRBJ1-1,TRBV5-1,NA
TGTGCCAGCTCAGCCTCAGGGAGGATGGATGAAGAACTGTTTTTT,CASSASGRMDEELFF,NA,TRBJ1-4,TRBV27,NA
TGTGCCAGCTCACCCCGGACAGACCGGAACACTGAAGCTTTCTTT,CASSPRTDRNTEAFF,NA,TRBJ1-1,TRBV18,few
TGTGCCAGCAGAAACGAGGGTGTTTTGGATACGCAGTATTTT,CASRNEGVLDTQYF,NA,TRBJ2-3,TRBV6-2/TRBV6-3,NA
TGTGCCAGCAGTTTCTCTTATAGCAATCAGCCCCAGCATTTT,CASSFSYSNQPQHF,NA,TRBJ1-5,TRBV27,NA
TGTGCCAGCAGCCGGACTAGCGGGAGTGTGGGCAGCTACGAGCAGTACTTC,CASSRTSGSVGSYEQYF,TRBD2,TRBJ2-7,TRBV7-2,NA